The 32 T cell receptor beta chains below all came from one sample that was sequenced in a study of beta chain features in type 1 diabetes. The study's findings and limits: In every one of the four CD4+ subsets, TCRB CDR3s were moderately but significantly shorter in Type 1 diabetes patients.

The sequenced template was cDNA made from the entire isolated RNA. Sequenced by immunoSEQ multiplex PCR; TCRdb stores in-frame clones only, minus some. The sample lists just under 150,000 clones, approximately 13% occurring once. Their specific antigens are unknown. Sequenced input: central memory CD4+ T cells from blood. Source of these receptors: a man between 18 and 35 years old with type 1 diabetes.

The chain couples TRBV29-1 to TRBJ2-3, with D possibly being TRBD1 (5 bases). V was trimmed by 8 bases and J by 4 bases, leaving 19 bases between them. CDR3 size: 14 residues. Germline assignment: CDR1 SQVTM and CDR2 ANQGSEA. This chain's CDR3 is CSLRSQGSADTQYF. The DNA of the CDR3 is TGCAGCCTCAGGAGCCAGGGAAGCGCAGATACGCAGTATTTT.

This clone was counted between two and nine times. The gene calls are TRBV29-1 and TRBJ1-2; tentative D call: TRBD1 (6 bases). This CDR3 has 14 amino acids. The ends were cut back, 4 bases at V and 2 bases at J, with 14 bases in the middle. Germline V gene data show CDR1 as SQVTM and CDR2 as ANQGSEA. The CDR3, as DNA: TGCAGCGTTGGGGACACAGAGTCCAACTATGGCTACACCTTC. Translation gives CSVGDTESNYGYTF.

The chain employs TRBV30 and TRBJ1-5; D gene unclear. V was pared by 1 base and J by 4 bases, with 11 bases between. The CDR3 has 14 residues. Germline V gene data show CDR1 as GTSNPN and CDR2 as SVGIG (reference sequence). The CDR3 loop reads CAWSAPGQNQPQHF. Here the CDR3 DNA reads TGTGCCTGGAGTGCTCCGGGCCAAAATCAGCCCCAGCATTTT.

This clone was recorded at least ten times. V usage is TRBV28 and J usage is TRBJ2-3, with 9 bases fitting TRBD1. The CDR3 is made up of 16 amino acids. J gave up 2 bases and V 5 bases, and 8 bases lay outside the gene matches. Germline V gene lookup returns CDR1 MDHEN and CDR2 SYDVKM. CDR3 DNA sequence: TGTGCCAGCAGTGGTTCCGGGACAGGGTCCACAGATACGCAGTATTTT. This translates into CASSGSGTGSTDTQYF.

Points on this clone: Other DNA sequences in this sample translate to the same CDR3. The chain employs TRBV30 and TRBJ2-3; 11 nucleotides agree with TRBD1. The CDR3 contains 15 residues. Germline values: CDR1 GTSNPN, CDR2 SVGIG (reference sequence). Trimming took 1 base from V and 4 from J; bases not matched to a gene: 4. The CDR3 is CAWSGGQGASDTQYF. The CDR3 DNA reads as TGTGCCTGGAGTGGAGGACAGGGGGCGTCAGATACGCAGTATTTT.

The chain recombines TRBV7-9 with TRBJ2-7; TRBD1 agrees at 9 bases. The V segment lost 4 bases and the J segment 3 bases; nucleotides outside the gene matches: 7. Germline loops: CDR1 SEHNR, CDR2 FQNEAQ (reference sequence). This CDR3 comprises 15 residues. Here the CDR3 DNA reads TGTGCCAGCAGCTCCCCGACAGGGGGTGTCTACGAGCAGTACTTC. Translated: CASSSPTGGVYEQYF.

This chain joins TRBV15 and TRBJ1-1; maybe TRBD1 (5 bases). Germline CDR1 and CDR2: LNHNV and YYDKDF (reference sequence). The CDR3 length is 16 residues. Trimming shortened V by 3 bases and J by 3 bases, and 17 bases separated the two germline ends. CDR3 DNA sequence: TGTGCCACCAGCAGGGACCCCAGGGAGCGGGACACTGAAGCTTTCTTT. The encoded protein is CATSRDPRERDTEAFF. The full variable domain, its missing parts supplied by reference TRBV15 and TRBJ1-1, is DAMVIQNPRYQVTQFGKPVTLSCSQTLNHNVMYWYQQKSSQAPKLLFHYYDKDFNNEADTPDNFQSRRPNTSFCFLDIRSPGLGDTAMYLCATSRDPRERDTEAFFGQGTRLTVV.

This clone was found a few times. The chain uses TRBV29-1 and TRBJ1-3, with 8 bases matching TRBD1. The CDR3 runs to 14 residues. The V gene end was trimmed by 4 bases and the J gene end by 3 bases; junction bases not matched to a gene: 5. Germline V CDR1 and CDR2: SQVTM, ANQGSEA. CDR3 sequence reads: CSVAQGAHGNTIYF. DNA for the CDR3: TGCAGCGTTGCGCAGGGGGCGCATGGAAACACCATATATTTT.

This clone was seen only a few times. V usage is TRBV2 and J usage is TRBJ1-5; TRBD1 is a possible D gene (6 bases). The CDR3 covers 12 residues. Between the trimmed V and J ends, which lost 9 bases and 6 bases, there was a span of 12 bases. Germline values: CDR1 SNHLY, CDR2 FYNNEI. CDR3 sequence reads: CASTGNGQPQHF. The DNA for the CDR3 is TGTGCCAGTACAGGGAATGGTCAGCCCCAGCATTTT.

V is TRBV7-2 and J is TRBJ1-5; D may be TRBD1 (6 bases). This CDR3 region has 14 residues. CDR1 SGHTA and CDR2 FQGNSA come from the germline V gene. Trimming took 1 base from V and 8 from J, leaving 12 bases between them. The CDR3 DNA is TGTGCCAGCAGCTTAGGCAGGGGAGAAAAGCCCCAGCATTTT. It specifies CASSLGRGEKPQHF.

This clone was observed a handful of times. The V and J genes are TRBV6-4 and TRBJ1-3; D uncertain. Germline lookup yields CDR1 MRHNA and CDR2 SNTAGT. This CDR3 spans 13 amino acids. V was cut by 6 bases and J by 2 bases, with 8 bases left in between. CDR3 loop: CASSSSAGNTIYF. The CDR3 DNA sequence: TGTGCCAGCAGCTCGTCAGCTGGAAACACCATATATTTT.

This clone was seen a handful of times. The chain has TRBV29-1 and TRBJ1-1; TRBD1 matches 9 bases. This CDR3 comprises 15 residues. Losses at the gene ends were 7 bases for V and 5 bases for J; bases not matched to a gene: 14. CDR1 is SQVTM and CDR2 is ANQGSEA in the germline V gene. CDR3 nucleotides: TGCAGCGCCTCAACCGGGACAGGGTCAGGAACTGAAGCTTTCTTT. Translation: CSASTGTGSGTEAFF. Full variable domain (rest looked up from reference TRBV29-1 and TRBJ1-1): SAVISQKPSRDICQRGTSLTIQCQVDSQVTMMFWYRQQPGQSLTLIATANQGSEATYESGFVIDKFPISRPNLTFSTLTVSNMSPEDSSIYLCSASTGTGSGTEAFFGQGTRLTVV.

A few counts support this clone. CDR3 sequence reads: CSARLAGGQTQYF. The CDR3 DNA is TGCAGCGCACGACTAGCGGGGGGCCAAACGCAGTATTTT. J is TRBJ2-3 and V is TRBV29-1, with TRBD2 matching over 13 bases. The CDR3 has 13 amino acids. Unmatched junction bases numbered 7, after V lost 7 bases and J lost 9 bases. In germline, CDR1 is SQVTM, CDR2 ANQGSEA.

This clone has ten or more counts. This chain links TRBV19 with TRBJ1-3; D is unresolved. CDR3 length equals 13 residues. The germline V gene encodes CDR1 LNHDA and CDR2 SQIVND (reference sequence). Trimming removed 6 bases at V and 3 bases at J, with 9 bases between. CDR3 sequence: CASRVGGGNTIYF. The CDR3, as DNA: TGTGCCAGTAGAGTCGGTGGTGGAAACACCATATATTTT.

This clone occurred a few times. The rearrangement links TRBV4-2 to TRBJ1-5; D is ambiguous. CDR3 length: 15 residues. Germline CDR1 and CDR2: LGHNA and YNFKEQ. The ends were cut back, 1 base at V and 6 bases at J, with 13 bases in the middle. CDR3 DNA sequence: TGTGCCAGCAGCCAAGGCTGGGATGGGAGTCAGCCCCAGCATTTT. Translation: CASSQGWDGSQPQHF.

This clone was seen more than once but under ten times. The chain joins TRBV18 to TRBJ2-1; D is perhaps TRBD1 (6 bases). V was shortened by 3 bases and J by 6 bases, with 18 bases between the two germline ends. Germline V gene sequence: CDR1 KGHSH, CDR2 LQKENI. There are 16 residues in the CDR3. CDR3 residues: CASSPPGRGRGNEQFF. For the CDR3, the DNA is TGTGCCAGCTCACCGCCGGGCAGGGGACGTGGCAATGAGCAGTTCTTC.

This clone has more than one count but fewer than ten. This chain links TRBV10-3 with TRBJ2-1; D may be TRBD1 (5 bases). Looked up from germline, CDR1 is ENHRY and CDR2 is SYGVKD. The V end was cut by 4 bases, the J end by 2 bases, with 12 bases between. This CDR3 is 15 amino acids long. CDR3 in DNA: TGTGCCATCAGTGTCGGCAGGGCAACCTACAATGAGCAGTTCTTC. Its translation: CAISVGRATYNEQFF.

Only a few counts were recorded for this clone. This CDR3 reads CASSVNVGADTQYF. The CDR3 DNA is TGTGCCAGCAGCGTAAACGTTGGCGCAGATACGCAGTATTTT. The chain employs TRBV9 and TRBJ2-3; D unresolved. Per the germline V gene, CDR1 is SGDLS and CDR2 is YYNGEE. The CDR3 is 14 amino acids. Deletions cut 1 base from V and 4 bases from J, with 10 bases between.

The chain employs TRBV7-9 and TRBJ2-7; possibly TRBD2 for D (5 bases). Between the trimmed V and J ends, which lost 5 bases and 0 bases, there was a span of 14 bases. CDR3 length equals 15 residues. Germline CDR1 is SEHNR and CDR2 is FQNEAQ (reference sequence). The CDR3 spells CASSGMEDISYEQYF. The CDR3 nucleotides are TGTGCCAGCAGCGGAATGGAGGATATCTCCTACGAGCAGTACTTC.

V gene TRBV7-9 combines with J gene TRBJ1-3; weak D call: TRBD1 (6 bases). V lost 1 base and J 10 bases, leaving 14 bases between the germline ends. This CDR3 comprises 14 residues. Germline lookup yields CDR1 SEHNR and CDR2 FQNEAQ (reference sequence). The CDR3 DNA is TGTGCCAGCAGCTTAGAAGCAGGGACAAATACCATATATTTT. Translated: CASSLEAGTNTIYF. Drawing the rest from reference TRBV7-9 and TRBJ1-3, the complete variable domain is DTGVSQNPRHKITKRGQNVTFRCDPISEHNRLYWYRQTLGQGPEFLTYFQNEAQLEKSRLLSDRFSAERPKGSFSTLEIQRTEQGDSAMYLCASSLEAGTNTIYFGEGSWLTVV.

This clone showed up just a few times. This chain connects TRBV6-5 to TRBJ2-3, with a tentative D call TRBD2 (6 bases). This CDR3 is 15 amino acids long. Per germline, CDR1 MNHEY and CDR2 SVGAGI. With 5 bases removed from V and 1 base from J, the gap between germline ends came to 13 bases. The CDR3 spells CASSLLTGGTDTQYF. For the CDR3, the DNA is TGTGCCAGCAGTCTTTTGACGGGGGGCACAGATACGCAGTATTTT.

This clone has just a few counts. This specimen includes other DNA sequences encoding the same CDR3. V is TRBV7-8 and J is TRBJ2-3; TRBD2 matches 8 bases. The CDR3 has 15 amino acids. The V and J ends lost 2 bases and 3 bases, in that order; junction bases with no gene match: 4. Germline CDR1 is SGHVS and CDR2 is FQNEAQ. The CDR3, as DNA: TGTGCCAGCAGCTTAACAAGCGGGGGAACAGATACGCAGTATTTT. Residues: CASSLTSGGTDTQYF.

V usage is TRBV4-2 and J usage is TRBJ2-7; D possibly corresponds to TRBD1 (6 bases). The germline gives CDR1 LGHNA, CDR2 YNFKEQ. The CDR3 covers 16 residues. Trimming took off 2 bases at V and 5 bases at J, with 19 bases between the two ends. The CDR3 nucleotides read TGTGCCAGCAGCCAACTCTGGGCGGCAGGGGTCGACGAGCAGTACTTC. Translating it yields CASSQLWAAGVDEQYF.

This clone was detected ten times or more. This rearrangement joins TRBV7-6 to TRBJ1-1; weak D call: TRBD1 (5 bases). Germline V gene lookup returns CDR1 SGHVS and CDR2 FNYEAQ. V was cut by 5 bases and J by 6 bases, with 19 bases left in between. The CDR3 runs to 15 residues. The CDR3 reads CASSPGKDFVAEAFF. The CDR3 DNA is TGTGCCAGCAGCCCAGGGAAGGATTTTGTGGCTGAAGCTTTCTTT.

CDR3 amino acids: CASSQVGGPGANVLTF. The CDR3 bases are TGCGCCAGCAGCCAAGTCGGGGGACCCGGGGCCAACGTCCTGACTTTC. J is TRBJ2-6 and V is TRBV4-1; weak D call: TRBD2 (6 bases). The CDR3 length is 16 residues. V was shortened by 1 base and J by 4 bases, with 11 bases between the two germline ends. The germline V gene encodes CDR1 MGHRA and CDR2 YSYEKL.

This clone has more than one count but fewer than ten. The chain recombines TRBV23-1 with TRBJ1-3; a possible D gene is TRBD1 (6 bases). TRBV23-1 is an ORF, and what it does is uncertain. V lost 0 bases to trimming and J lost 0 bases, with 12 bases between them. The CDR3 totals 17 residues. The DNA of the CDR3 is TGCGCCAGCAGTCAATCGTCCAGGGGCCACTCTGGAAACACCATATATTTT. This translates into CASSQSSRGHSGNTIYF.

The genes are TRBV9 and TRBJ1-6, with TRBD1 matching 7 bases. Germline V lookup: CDR1 SGDLS, CDR2 YYNGEE. V shed 2 bases, J shed 5 bases, and the junction held 1 base outside the gene matches. The CDR3 spans 14 residues. DNA of the CDR3: TGTGCCAGCAGCGTCGGGACAGATAATTCACCCCTCCACTTT. Its translation is CASSVGTDNSPLHF.

This clone was observed at least ten times. The rearrangement links TRBV29-1 to TRBJ1-4; 9 nucleotides agree with TRBD1. V dropped 1 base and J dropped 8; count of bases not matched to a gene: 5. CDR3 length: 14 amino acids. The germline V gene encodes CDR1 SQVTM and CDR2 ANQGSEA. The CDR3 DNA reads TGCAGCGTTGAAGCGGGACAGGGTGCAGAAAAACTGTTTTTT. The encoded protein is CSVEAGQGAEKLFF.

This clone occurred a few times. The chain combines TRBV9 with TRBJ1-1; D unresolved. The CDR3 is 13 amino acids. Trimming cost V 0 bases and J 3 bases, with 6 bases left between them. Germline CDR1 reads SGDLS; CDR2 reads YYNGEE. The CDR3 loop reads CASSVVRDTEAFF. CDR3 sequence (DNA): TGTGCCAGCAGCGTAGTGAGGGACACTGAAGCTTTCTTT.

There are a few counts of this clone. The V and J genes are TRBV12-5 and TRBJ2-5, with no clear D. Germline V gene sequence: CDR1 LGHNT, CDR2 FRNRAP. This CDR3 is built from 11 residues. With 6 bases removed from V and 3 bases from J, the gap between germline ends came to 5 bases. CDR3 residues: CASGTEETQYF. The CDR3 DNA sequence: TGTGCTAGTGGAACCGAAGAGACCCAGTACTTC.

This chain connects TRBV20-1 to TRBJ2-7; no reliable D call. The CDR3 is 11 amino acids. CDR1 DFQATT and CDR2 SNEGSKA come from the germline V gene (reference sequence). V shed 6 bases and J shed 6 bases, with 12 bases lying between them. The CDR3 DNA reads TGCAGTGCGAACCAAGGACGCGAGCAGTACTTC. Protein sequence: CSANQGREQYF.

This clone was found a few times. This chain uses TRBV28 with TRBJ2-7; D may be TRBD1 or TRBD2 (5 bases each). Germline lookup yields CDR1 MDHEN and CDR2 SYDVKM. This CDR3 has 14 amino acids. Trimming took 7 bases from V and 4 from J, leaving 17 bases between them. The CDR3 sequence: CASIAPGPKYEQYF. The CDR3 nucleotides read TGTGCCAGCATTGCACCGGGACCAAAATACGAGCAGTACTTC.